Listed here are 28 T cell receptor beta chains from one sample, sequenced in a study of CD8 T cells in Susac syndrome. RNA amounts of about 0.5 to 1 ug underwent reverse transcription with random hexamers. MiXCR, run by TCRdb on the immunoSEQ multiplex PCR reads, gives a single entry per CDR3 protein. The sample lists around 170,000 distinct CDR3 sequences, approximately 94% seen once, with 0.1% to 0.12% in the top ten. Source material: CD4+ T cells from PBMCs. These receptor sequences come from a human donor with Susac syndrome.

V gene TRBV15 combines with J gene TRBJ1-2, with TRBD1 matching over 10 bases. CDR1 LNHNV and CDR2 YYDKDF come from the germline V gene (reference sequence). V trimming: 3 bases; J trimming: 8 bases; junction bases outside the gene matches: 6. There are 14 residues in the CDR3. The DNA of the CDR3 is TGTGCCACCAGCAGTGACAGGGGGCCGGGAGGCTACACCTTC. It translates to CATSSDRGPGGYTF.

This clonotype was counted a few times. The chain joins TRBV5-1 to TRBJ2-3, with 7 bases matching TRBD1. This CDR3 region has 14 residues. The germline V gene encodes CDR1 SGHRS and CDR2 YFSETQ. V trimming: 3 bases; J trimming: 4 bases; junction bases outside the gene matches: 5. The CDR3 DNA sequence: TGCGCCAGCAGCTCCCGTACAGGGGCAGATACGCAGTATTTT. Amino acids: CASSSRTGADTQYF. The whole variable domain, filled in from reference TRBV5-1 and TRBJ2-3, reads KAGVTQTPRYLIKTRGQQVTLSCSPISGHRSVSWYQQTPGQGLQFLFEYFSETQRNKGNFPGRFSGRQFSNSRSEMNVSTLELGDSALYLCASSSRTGADTQYFGPGTRLTVL.

The J gene is TRBJ1-5, the V gene TRBV6-6; D not resolved. V was pared by 3 bases and J by 0 bases, with 6 bases between. Germline V lookup: CDR1 MNHNY, CDR2 SVGAGI (reference sequence). This CDR3 has 14 amino acids. This CDR3 is CASSYLDSNQPQHF. The DNA of the CDR3 is TGTGCCAGCAGTTATTTGGATAGCAATCAGCCCCAGCATTTT.

This chain links TRBV7-9 with TRBJ1-1; 8 bases are a match to TRBD1. Germline V CDR1 and CDR2: SEHNR, FQNEAQ (reference sequence). This CDR3 is built from 15 residues. J was trimmed by 2 bases and V by 5 bases; bases with no gene match: 7. The DNA for the CDR3 is TGTGCCAGCAGCGTTCATGGACAGGGAAACACTGAAGCTTTCTTT. Translation gives CASSVHGQGNTEAFF.

The chain links TRBV3-1 to TRBJ2-7; D not resolved. V gave up 4 bases and J gave up 6 bases, with 13 bases separating them. Germline V lookup: CDR1 LGHDT, CDR2 YNNKEL (reference sequence). The CDR3 has 13 residues. The CDR3 nucleotides read TGTGCCAGCAGCCTTACACCATCCGGCGAGCAGTACTTC. This sequence encodes CASSLTPSGEQYF.

V and J are TRBV18 and TRBJ1-1; 7 bases fit TRBD1. The CDR3 spans 13 residues. CDR1 and CDR2 (germline): KGHSH, LQKENI. J was trimmed by 7 bases and V by 2 bases; bases with no gene match: 4. This CDR3 is CASSPSQGGEAFF. The CDR3 nucleotides read TGTGCCAGCTCACCATCCCAGGGGGGTGAAGCTTTCTTT.

The genes are TRBV7-2 and TRBJ1-5, with 9 nucleotides matching TRBD1. This CDR3 region has 14 residues. V lost 4 bases, J lost 7 bases, and 5 bases stayed unmatched. In germline, CDR1 is SGHTA, CDR2 FQGNSA. The CDR3 DNA follows: TGTGCCAGCAGCTCACAGGGGGCCGGGCAGCCCCAGCATTTT. This gives the protein CASSSQGAGQPQHF. The full variable domain, rest sourced from reference TRBV7-2 and TRBJ1-5, is GAGVSQSPSNKVTEKGKDVELRCDPISGHTALYWYRQSLGQGLEFLIYFQGNSAPDKSGLPSDRFSAERTGGSVSTLTIQRTQQEDSAVYLCASSSQGAGQPQHFGDGTRLSIL.

This clonotype was counted a single time. The V call is TRBV3-1, the J call TRBJ1-2; no definite D call. This CDR3 is 14 amino acids long. V lost 0 bases and J lost 8, with 13 bases in between. Germline-derived CDR1 and CDR2 are LGHDT and YNNKEL (reference sequence). CDR3 DNA sequence: TGTGCCAGCAGCCAAGACTTATCGAGATGGGGCTACACCTTC. Translated, it gives CASSQDLSRWGYTF.

This chain uses TRBV10-3 with TRBJ2-5; TRBD2 matches 7 bases. CDR3 length equals 12 residues. Looked up from germline, CDR1 is ENHRY and CDR2 is SYGVKD. The V segment lost 11 bases and the J segment 5 bases; nucleotides outside the gene matches: 8. The CDR3, as DNA: TGTGCCGCCGGGACTACCCCCGAGACCCAGTACTTC. Amino acids: CAAGTTPETQYF.

The V gene is TRBV7-2, the J gene TRBJ2-7; weak D call: TRBD2 (6 bases). Trimming shortened V by 5 bases and J by 4 bases, and 15 bases separated the two germline ends. Germline V gene sequence: CDR1 SGHTA, CDR2 FQGNSA. The CDR3 contains 14 residues. The CDR3 region has the DNA TGTGCCAGCAGCCTTCTCCCCGGGGGTTACGAGCAGTACTTC. Its translation: CASSLLPGGYEQYF.

V and J are TRBV10-1 and TRBJ2-7; D is perhaps TRBD1 (5 bases). Germline CDR1 reads WNHNN; CDR2 reads SYGVQD (reference sequence). The CDR3 is 13 residues long. V was pared by 2 bases and J by 6 bases, with 11 bases between. Written as DNA, the CDR3 is TGCGCCAGCAGTGAGCCAGGGAATGGCGAGCAGTACTTC. Protein: CASSEPGNGEQYF.

The chain employs TRBV5-4 and TRBJ1-1; 7 bases are a match to TRBD1. Germline CDR1 is SGHNT and CDR2 is YYREEE (reference sequence). This CDR3 spans 15 amino acids. V lost 4 bases to trimming and J lost 5 bases; unmatched junction nucleotides: 11. The CDR3 region has the DNA TGTGCCAGCAGCGGACTCAGGGGGTGGGGGACTGAAGCTTTCTTT. The encoded protein is CASSGLRGWGTEAFF.

This chain links TRBV9 with TRBJ2-5; 8 positions match TRBD2. V lost 0 bases and J lost 5; bases outside the gene matches: 9. CDR1 is SGDLS, CDR2 YYNGEE, per germline. This CDR3 comprises 16 residues. The CDR3 spells CASSVEPGGAWETQYF. The CDR3 nucleotides are TGTGCCAGCAGCGTAGAACCCGGGGGGGCCTGGGAGACCCAGTACTTC.

The chain has TRBV29-1 and TRBJ2-7; D remains ambiguous. Trimming removed 4 bases from V and 1 base from J, with 5 bases in between. Per the germline V gene, CDR1 is SQVTM and CDR2 is ANQGSEA. The length of the CDR3 is 11 residues. CDR3 protein: CSVAESYEQYF. The CDR3 DNA follows: TGCAGCGTTGCGGAGTCCTACGAGCAGTACTTC.

The chain recombines TRBV6-2 or TRBV6-3 with TRBJ2-1; TRBD1 matches 7 bases. The CDR3 contains 15 residues. V was clipped by 8 bases and J by 7 bases; unmatched bases: 14. The germline gives CDR1 MNHEY, CDR2 SVGEGT. The CDR3 DNA sequence: TGTGCCAGCTTGAGAAGCGCAGGGGGAAGGAATGAGCAGTTCTTC. Protein product: CASLRSAGGRNEQFF.

The chain couples TRBV6-2 or TRBV6-3 to TRBJ1-2, with 10 bases that match TRBD1. Germline CDR1 is MNHEY and CDR2 is SVGEGT. This CDR3 region has 13 residues. The V and J ends lost 6 bases and 5 bases, in that order; junction bases with no gene match: 3. The CDR3 here is CASSDRGLYGYTF. CDR3 DNA: TGTGCCAGCAGCGACAGGGGGCTGTATGGCTACACCTTC.

The rearrangement joins TRBV30 to TRBJ1-4; weak D call: TRBD1 (5 bases). V gave up 2 bases and J gave up 7 bases, with 8 bases separating them. CDR1 GTSNPN and CDR2 SVGIG come from the germline V gene (reference sequence). The CDR3 is made up of 12 amino acids. CDR3 amino acids: CAWSPGTEKLFF. The CDR3 nucleotides are TGTGCCTGGAGTCCCGGGACTGAAAAACTGTTTTTT.

V usage is TRBV7-2 and J usage is TRBJ1-1; maybe TRBD1 (6 bases). With 0 bases removed from V and 5 bases from J, the gap between germline ends came to 13 bases. The CDR3 contains 15 residues. Germline-derived CDR1 and CDR2 are SGHTA and FQGNSA. CDR3 amino acids: CASSLAFQGSTEAFF. The CDR3 DNA is TGTGCCAGCAGCTTAGCGTTTCAGGGGAGTACTGAAGCTTTCTTT.

The rearrangement uses TRBV9 and TRBJ2-4; D remains unclear. Germline V gene sequence: CDR1 SGDLS, CDR2 YYNGEE. Trimming removed 0 bases from V and 0 bases from J, with 13 bases in between. This CDR3 is 17 amino acids long. In nucleotides, the CDR3 is TGTGCCAGCAGCGTAGGGGGATACGATATAGCCAAAAACATTCAGTACTTC. It is translated as CASSVGGYDIAKNIQYF.

The J gene is TRBJ1-5, the V gene TRBV11-3; 9 positions agree with TRBD1. This CDR3 is built from 15 residues. The junction had 8 bases not matched to a gene; V was cut back by 5 bases and J by 6 bases. CDR1 SGHNT and CDR2 YENEEA come from the germline V gene. The CDR3 loop is CASSADRGEGQPQHF. CDR3 coding DNA: TGTGCCAGCAGCGCGGACAGGGGTGAGGGTCAGCCCCAGCATTTT. Full variable domain (rest looked up from reference TRBV11-3 and TRBJ1-5): EAGVVQSPRYKIIEKKQPVAFWCNPISGHNTLYWYLQNLGQGPELLIRYENEEAVDDSQLPKDRFSAERLKGVDSTLKIQPAELGDSAVYLCASSADRGEGQPQHFGDGTRLSIL.

This clonotype is a singleton in its sample. The genes are TRBV18 and TRBJ1-2; D unresolved. CDR3 length equals 11 residues. Per germline, CDR1 KGHSH and CDR2 LQKENI. Trimming took off 3 bases at V and 6 bases at J, with 5 bases between the two ends. The CDR3 DNA is TGTGCCAGCTCACCGAAGCATGGCTACACCTTC. It codes for CASSPKHGYTF.

The rearrangement uses TRBV6-2 or TRBV6-3 and TRBJ2-3; D is unclear. V shed 2 bases and J shed 2 bases, with 14 bases lying between them. The CDR3 covers 16 residues. Germline V gene lookup returns CDR1 MNHEY and CDR2 SVGEGT. The CDR3 nucleotides read TGTGCCAGCAGTTACCCCGCCGGGCGGATCACAGATACGCAGTATTTT. It yields the protein CASSYPAGRITDTQYF.

The chain uses TRBV20-1 and TRBJ2-1, with D perhaps matching TRBD2 (5 bases). Germline CDR1 DFQATT, CDR2 SNEGSKA (reference sequence). V lost 5 bases, J lost 3 bases, and 17 bases lay in between. This CDR3 contains 15 residues. CDR3 loop: CSAVDRDLHYNEQFF. CDR3 DNA sequence: TGCAGTGCTGTCGACCGGGATCTTCACTACAATGAGCAGTTCTTC.

J is TRBJ1-1 and V is TRBV20-1; the match to TRBD1 covers 7 bases. Unmatched junction bases numbered 4, after V lost 2 bases and J lost 1 base. The length of the CDR3 is 14 residues. Germline CDR1 is DFQATT and CDR2 is SNEGSKA (reference sequence). CDR3 in DNA: TGCAGTGCTAGAAAGGGGGCAACGAACACTGAAGCTTTCTTT. Residues: CSARKGATNTEAFF.

The chain employs TRBV6-2 or TRBV6-3 and TRBJ2-2; possible D gene TRBD2, 5 bases. Trimming shortened V by 6 bases and J by 4 bases, and 15 bases separated the two germline ends. The CDR3 loop spans 15 amino acids. Germline-derived CDR1 and CDR2 are MNHEY and SVGEGT. This CDR3 is CASSWARRATGELFF. Here the CDR3 DNA reads TGTGCCAGCAGCTGGGCTCGGCGGGCCACCGGGGAGCTGTTTTTT.

The rearrangement joins TRBV10-3 to TRBJ2-1; D perhaps matches TRBD1 (5 bases). Germline CDR1 ENHRY, CDR2 SYGVKD. V lost 3 bases and J 5 bases, leaving 8 bases between the germline ends. This CDR3 contains 13 residues. The CDR3: CAISEGENNEQFF. In DNA, the CDR3 is TGTGCCATCAGTGAAGGGGAAAACAATGAGCAGTTCTTC.

This sequence joins TRBV3-1 and TRBJ2-5; D gene unclear. Germline-derived CDR1 and CDR2 are LGHDT and YNNKEL (reference sequence). With 0 bases removed from V and 9 bases from J, the gap between germline ends came to 11 bases. The CDR3 sequence is 13 residues long. The CDR3 bases are TGTGCCAGCAGCCAAGATCCTGGACGGGCCCAGTACTTC. Translated, it gives CASSQDPGRAQYF.

The V gene is TRBV29-1, the J gene TRBJ2-3; 9 bases map to TRBD1. The CDR3 length is 14 residues. Losses at the gene ends were 6 bases for V and 4 bases for J; bases not matched to a gene: 8. Germline CDR1 is SQVTM and CDR2 is ANQGSEA. The CDR3 DNA sequence: TGCAGCGTCCCGGAGGACAGGGGAGCAGATACGCAGTATTTT. Its translation is CSVPEDRGADTQYF.